These 4 T cell receptor beta chains originate from one sample sequenced in a study of blood T cell repertoires in COVID-19. Profiled with immunoSEQ multiplex PCR; TCRdb holds only in-frame clones, not every one. The repertoire includes 95,000 to 150,000 clones, 84% of them detected once, and 3% to 4.5% sits in the top ten. Sequencing was done on a sample of PBMCs or T cells enriched from blood (not recorded which). The receptors stem from a woman aged 30 to 39 who had recovered from COVID-19.

The chain is built from TRBV7-9 and TRBJ1-5; 10 bases line up with TRBD1. Germline assignment: CDR1 SEHNR and CDR2 FQNEAQ (reference sequence). This CDR3 has 15 residues. V lost 5 bases and J lost 1; bases outside the gene matches: 2. CDR3 sequence reads: CASSRDRGSNQPQHF. For the CDR3, the DNA is TGTGCCAGCAGCAGGGACAGGGGAAGCAATCAGCCCCAGCATTTT.

This sequence joins TRBV20-1 and TRBJ1-5; D is possibly TRBD1 (5 bases). The CDR3 consists of 10 residues. CDR1 DFQATT and CDR2 SNEGSKA come from the germline V gene (reference sequence). V was trimmed by 5 bases and J by 9 bases, leaving 8 bases between them. DNA of the CDR3: TGCAGTGCTCTCAGGGCGCCCCAGCATTTT. It is translated as CSALRAPQHF.

The V gene is TRBV19, the J gene TRBJ1-5, with 9 positions matching TRBD1. The germline V gene encodes CDR1 LNHDA and CDR2 SQIVND (reference sequence). J gave up 5 bases and V 5 bases, and 1 base lay outside the gene matches. There are 13 residues in the CDR3. CDR3 in DNA: TGTGCCAGTAGTGGGACAGGGCATCAGCCCCAGCATTTT. Amino acids: CASSGTGHQPQHF.

The rearrangement uses TRBV28 and TRBJ2-5, with D possibly TRBD1 on 6 matching bases. The germline V gene encodes CDR1 MDHEN and CDR2 SYDVKM. With 7 bases removed from V and 0 bases from J, the gap between germline ends came to 18 bases. There are 16 residues in the CDR3. The CDR3 sequence is CASNSPGGTHQETQYF. The CDR3 bases are TGTGCCAGCAACAGTCCCGGTGGGACACACCAAGAGACCCAGTACTTC.